This section outlines one T cell receptor beta chain sequence together with its context. The antigen is undetermined. Germline-derived CDR1 and CDR2 are SGHRS and YFSETQ. This CDR3 has 14 amino acids. Trimming cost V 0 bases and J 4 bases, with 10 bases left between them. This sample was included in a study of Ad26.COV2.S vaccination and SARS-CoV-2 variants. Study-wide background: Enrolled in COV1001, the donor was in the Ad26.COV2.S trial arm, which received the vaccine. Ad26.COV2.S shots went into the muscle once or twice, 56 days apart.

Broader study findings: The breadth of spike-specific CD8+ and CD4+ T cell responses after vaccination was reportedly substantial. An underestimation of total T cell responses may have resulted from the TCR breadth and depth analyses.

Noted treatment: 15 to 20 received Ad26.COV2.S at low or high dose, single or two shots; about 5 received placebo; per-sample allocation not given. Day 63 after the first vaccine or placebo injection was the time point for sampling. The assay was immunoSEQ multiplex PCR, and TCRdb's table has in-frame clones only and misses some. The repertoire holds a few hundred thousand clones, with more than 75% as singletons. The chain has TRBV5-1 and TRBJ1-2, with TRBD1 as a possible D gene (5 bases). The sequence was obtained from a person between 18 and 59 years old who received the Ad26.COV2.S COVID-19 vaccine or a placebo. This specimen was peripheral blood, taken in a trial of Ad26.COV2.S vaccine versus placebo. CDR3 in amino acids: CASSLALGPYGYTF. The DNA for the CDR3 is TGCGCCAGCAGCTTGGCTTTGGGGCCCTATGGCTACACCTTC.